This TCR beta chain appears in the sequencing data of a study of lymphopenia after photon versus proton radiotherapy. Notes on the study in general: Under photons, naive T cells and diversity fell while effector/memory populations rose.

Assay used: immunoSEQ multiplex PCR; TCRdb lists only in-frame clones, some missing. This repertoire shows 25,000 to 30,000 clones, around 81% found once; its top ten account for roughly a third. Note on this clone: The antigen remains unidentified.

This CDR3 contains 13 residues. Germline V lookup: CDR1 LNHDA, CDR2 SQIVND (reference sequence). V was pared by 5 bases and J by 0 bases, with 5 bases between. The source of this sequence is a man between 50 and 59 years old with gastric cancer. The specimen comprised peripheral blood, sampled from a patient treated with photon-based radiotherapy. This sequence joins TRBV19 and TRBJ1-3; no reliable D call. This CDR3 reads CASSPGSGNTIYF. The CDR3 region has the DNA TGTGCCAGTAGTCCGGGCTCTGGAAACACCATATATTTT.